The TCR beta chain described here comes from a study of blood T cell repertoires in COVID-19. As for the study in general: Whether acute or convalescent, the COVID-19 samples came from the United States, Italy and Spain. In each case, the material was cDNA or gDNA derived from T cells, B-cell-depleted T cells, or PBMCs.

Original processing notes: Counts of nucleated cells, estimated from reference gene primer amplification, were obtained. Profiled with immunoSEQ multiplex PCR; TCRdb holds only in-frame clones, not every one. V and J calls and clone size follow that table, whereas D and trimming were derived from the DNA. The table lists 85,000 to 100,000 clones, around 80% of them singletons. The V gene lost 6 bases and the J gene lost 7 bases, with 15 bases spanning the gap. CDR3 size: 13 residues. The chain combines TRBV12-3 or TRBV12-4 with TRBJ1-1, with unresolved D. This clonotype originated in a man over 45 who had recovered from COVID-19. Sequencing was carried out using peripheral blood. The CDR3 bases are TGTGCCAGCAGCCCCAACCGCGGAGGTGAAGCTTTCTTT. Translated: CASSPNRGGEAFF.